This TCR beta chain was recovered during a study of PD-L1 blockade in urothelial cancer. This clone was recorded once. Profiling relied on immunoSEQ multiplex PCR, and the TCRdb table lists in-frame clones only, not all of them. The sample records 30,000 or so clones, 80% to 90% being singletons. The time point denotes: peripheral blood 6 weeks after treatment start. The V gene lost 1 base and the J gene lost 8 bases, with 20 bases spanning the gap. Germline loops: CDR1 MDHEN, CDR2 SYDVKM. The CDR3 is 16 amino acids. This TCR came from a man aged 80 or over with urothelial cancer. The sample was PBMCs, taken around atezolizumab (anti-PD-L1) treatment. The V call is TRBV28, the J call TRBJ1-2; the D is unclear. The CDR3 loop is CASSLLGGRLMKGYTF. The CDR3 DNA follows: TGTGCCAGCAGTTTATTAGGTGGCAGGTTAATGAAAGGCTACACCTTC.